Below are 29 T cell receptor beta chains sequenced from a single sample in a study of shared clonotypes between healthy human individuals. Data came from immunoSEQ multiplex PCR; TCRdb stores just in-frame clones and leaves some out. The sample consists of approximately 120,000 clones, around 65% of them appearing once. Sequencing was carried out using memory CD8+ T cells sorted from blood. Subset defined: CD45RO+ cells pooled with CCR7-negative TemRA cells. Source of these receptors: a woman aged 25 to 39 in good health.

This chain connects TRBV6-5 to TRBJ1-2; D is perhaps TRBD1 (5 bases). This CDR3 spans 15 amino acids. Trimming shortened V by 4 bases and J by 4 bases, and 16 bases separated the two germline ends. In germline, CDR1 is MNHEY, CDR2 SVGAGI. In DNA, the CDR3 is TGTGCCAGCAGTTTGAACACCGGGACGGTCTATGGCTACACCTTC. Translated, it gives CASSLNTGTVYGYTF.

The chain combines TRBV6-6 with TRBJ1-2, with unresolved D. V was trimmed by 5 bases and J by 4 bases, leaving 14 bases between them. The CDR3 contains 14 residues. The V gene's germline CDR1 is MNHNY and CDR2 SVGAGI (reference sequence). CDR3 protein: CASSPTPGSYGYTF. The CDR3, as DNA: TGTGCCAGCAGTCCGACCCCCGGGAGCTATGGCTACACCTTC.

On this clone itself: One junction end disagrees with the germline gene, perhaps due to a read error. The rearrangement uses TRBV27 and TRBJ2-6, with D unclear. Germline lookup yields CDR1 MNHEY and CDR2 SMNVEV (reference sequence). CDR3 length: 12 residues. DNA of the CDR3: TGTGCCAGCACGTCTGAGGCCAACGTCCTGACTTTC. Translated: CASTSEANVLTF.

The rearrangement links TRBV25-1 to TRBJ2-5; no clear D. This CDR3 comprises 17 residues. The germline CDR1 and CDR2 sequences are MGHDK and SYGVNS. V gave up 0 bases and J gave up 2 bases, with 16 bases separating them. DNA for the CDR3: TGTGCCAGCAGTGAATATCAAGGTGGCAAACATCAAGAGACCCAGTACTTC. Amino acids: CASSEYQGGKHQETQYF.

The chain employs TRBV4-1 and TRBJ1-2; D is perhaps TRBD1 (5 bases). Deletions cut 2 bases from V and 2 bases from J, with 9 bases between. Germline CDR1 and CDR2: MGHRA and YSYEKL. CDR3 size: 14 residues. In DNA form, the CDR3 reads TGCGCCAGCAGCCAATGGACAACGAACTATGGCTACACCTTC. It is translated as CASSQWTTNYGYTF.

This clone occurred a few times. The chain has TRBV4-1 and TRBJ2-1, with D perhaps TRBD2 (6 bases). The CDR3 totals 15 residues. The germline V gene encodes CDR1 MGHRA and CDR2 YSYEKL. The ends were cut back, 3 bases at V and 8 bases at J, with 17 bases in the middle. In DNA, the CDR3 is TGCGCCAGCAGCCATCGGAGGGCTGGTATCGATGAGCAGTTCTTC. Its protein is CASSHRRAGIDEQFF.

This clone was recorded only once. The chain couples TRBV6-5 to TRBJ2-5, with TRBD2 matching over 9 bases. Germline trimming cut 1 base from V and 0 bases from J; bases unmatched to any gene: 3. The CDR3 has 16 amino acids. CDR1 MNHEY and CDR2 SVGAGI come from the germline V gene. The CDR3 protein is CASSYFSGSYQETQYF. The CDR3 DNA follows: TGTGCCAGCAGTTACTTTAGCGGGAGCTACCAAGAGACCCAGTACTTC.

This clone came up once. J is TRBJ2-5 and V is TRBV7-9; the D gene is possibly TRBD1 (5 bases). The CDR3 is made up of 18 amino acids. From germline, CDR1 is SEHNR and CDR2 FQNEAQ (reference sequence). V gave up 5 bases and J gave up 0 bases, with 22 bases separating them. The CDR3 protein is CASSASVGWLTDQETQYF. In DNA form, the CDR3 reads TGTGCCAGCAGCGCCTCCGTCGGATGGCTGACAGACCAAGAGACCCAGTACTTC.

This clone was observed a single time. The genes are TRBV25-1 and TRBJ2-5; TRBD2 matches at 8 bases. V was pared by 1 base and J by 1 base, with 11 bases of the junction left unmatched. The CDR3 is 18 amino acids. The germline V gene has CDR1 MGHDK and CDR2 SYGVNS. The CDR3 region is CASSESSRLAGFQETQYF. In nucleotides, the CDR3 is TGTGCCAGCAGTGAATCCTCCCGGCTAGCGGGTTTCCAAGAGACCCAGTACTTC.

The chain uses TRBV27 and TRBJ2-7; TRBD2 matches at 7 bases. The ends lost 4 bases at V and 1 base at J; junction bases unmatched: 10. CDR3 length equals 16 residues. Germline loops: CDR1 MNHEY, CDR2 SMNVEV (reference sequence). Here the CDR3 reads CASSSWGGSKSYEQYF. CDR3 sequence (DNA): TGTGCCAGCAGTTCCTGGGGCGGGAGTAAGTCCTACGAGCAGTACTTC.

This chain joins TRBV25-1 and TRBJ2-4; 10 bases fit TRBD1. The CDR3 is 18 amino acids. J was trimmed by 2 bases and V by 1 base; bases with no gene match: 8. Germline assignment: CDR1 MGHDK and CDR2 SYGVNS. The DNA of the CDR3 is TGTGCCAGCAGTGAATCTCTCGAGGACAGGGGGTCCAAAAACATTCAGTACTTC. This translates into CASSESLEDRGSKNIQYF.

The V call is TRBV4-1, the J call TRBJ2-7; TRBD2 aligns across 11 bases. V trimming: 4 bases; J trimming: 5 bases; junction bases outside the gene matches: 7. Germline CDR1 is MGHRA and CDR2 is YSYEKL. The length of the CDR3 is 15 residues. CDR3 region: CASSLLAGELNEQYF. CDR3 DNA: TGCGCCAGCAGCCTACTAGCGGGAGAGTTGAACGAGCAGTACTTC.

J is TRBJ2-7 and V is TRBV30, with unresolved D. From germline, CDR1 is GTSNPN and CDR2 SVGIG (reference sequence). The CDR3 contains 14 residues. With 0 bases removed from V and 3 bases from J, the gap between germline ends came to 12 bases. In DNA form, the CDR3 reads TGTGCCTGGAGTGTTGTGGCATCCGACTACGAGCAGTACTTC. This sequence encodes CAWSVVASDYEQYF.

The chain couples TRBV30 to TRBJ2-1, with unresolved D. The V gene lost 2 bases and the J gene lost 1 base, with 6 bases spanning the gap. CDR1 is GTSNPN, CDR2 SVGIG, per germline (reference sequence). The CDR3 length is 13 residues. The CDR3 loop is CAWSFQSYNEQFF. Written as DNA, the CDR3 is TGTGCCTGGAGTTTCCAGTCCTACAATGAGCAGTTCTTC. Full variable domain (missing parts from reference TRBV30 and TRBJ2-1): SQTIHQWPATLVQPVGSPLSLECTVEGTSNPNLYWYRQAAGRGLQLLFYSVGIGQISSEVPQNLSASRPQDRQFILSSKKLLLSDSGFYLCAWSFQSYNEQFFGPGTRLTVL.

The chain combines TRBV2 with TRBJ2-2; D is ambiguous. The CDR3 contains 13 residues. The V and J ends lost 4 bases and 4 bases respectively, with 7 bases between them. Looked up from germline, CDR1 is SNHLY and CDR2 is FYNNEI. The CDR3 DNA reads TGTGCCAGCAGTGGCCTACTCACCGGGGAGCTGTTTTTT. This codes for CASSGLLTGELFF.

This sequence joins TRBV27 and TRBJ2-1; 8 bases match TRBD2. This CDR3 region has 14 residues. The germline CDR1 and CDR2 sequences are MNHEY and SMNVEV (reference sequence). V trimming: 5 bases; J trimming: 2 bases; junction bases outside the gene matches: 2. In DNA form, the CDR3 reads TGTGCCAGCAGTCAGCGGGGGCCCTACAATGAGCAGTTCTTC. This sequence encodes CASSQRGPYNEQFF.

The chain links TRBV2 to TRBJ2-3; a weak D match, TRBD2 (5 bases). V lost 1 base and J lost 2, with 10 bases in between. The V gene's germline CDR1 is SNHLY and CDR2 FYNNEI. The CDR3 consists of 15 residues. CDR3 bases: TGTGCCAGCAGTGAAGTAGCGAGTGCCACAGATACGCAGTATTTT. Amino acids: CASSEVASATDTQYF.

This clone was detected ten times or more. Other DNA sequences in this specimen translate into the identical CDR3. This chain links TRBV5-5 with TRBJ2-7; possible D gene TRBD1, 5 bases. Germline values: CDR1 SGHKS, CDR2 YYEKEE (reference sequence). V lost 0 bases and J 0 bases, leaving 10 bases between the germline ends. The CDR3 length is 15 residues. The CDR3 nucleotides are TGTGCCAGCAGCTTGGGCTCAGGGCCCTCCTACGAGCAGTACTTC. This codes for CASSLGSGPSYEQYF. The full variable domain, with the rest looked up from reference TRBV5-5 and TRBJ2-7, is DAGVTQSPTHLIKTRGQQVTLRCSPISGHKSVSWYQQVLGQGPQFIFQYYEKEERGRGNFPDRFSARQFPNYSSELNVNALLLGDSALYLCASSLGSGPSYEQYFGPGTRLTVT.

V is TRBV29-1 and J is TRBJ1-3, with 9 positions matching TRBD1. Germline CDR1 SQVTM, CDR2 ANQGSEA. Unmatched junction bases numbered 6, after V lost 6 bases and J lost 3 bases. CDR3 length: 14 residues. CDR3 in DNA: TGCAGCGTAGGTGGACAGGGGTTTGGAAACACCATATATTTT. Its protein product is CSVGGQGFGNTIYF. The whole variable domain, remainder taken from reference TRBV29-1 and TRBJ1-3, is SAVISQKPSRDICQRGTSLTIQCQVDSQVTMMFWYRQQPGQSLTLIATANQGSEATYESGFVIDKFPISRPNLTFSTLTVSNMSPEDSSIYLCSVGGQGFGNTIYFGEGSWLTVV.

This chain connects TRBV6-4 to TRBJ2-1; TRBD2 is a possible D gene (5 bases). Trimming left V 2 bases short and J 5 bases short, with 7 bases between. In germline, CDR1 is MRHNA, CDR2 SNTAGT. CDR3 length: 13 amino acids. CDR3 loop: CASSDGLHNEQFF. The CDR3 DNA follows: TGTGCCAGCAGTGACGGACTCCACAATGAGCAGTTCTTC.

The chain has TRBV6-1 and TRBJ2-3; a possible D gene is TRBD2 (6 bases). The CDR3 runs to 16 residues. The V gene's germline CDR1 is MNHNS and CDR2 SASEGT. With 2 bases removed from V and 0 bases from J, the gap between germline ends came to 12 bases. CDR3 in DNA: TGTGCCAGCAGTGAACCCGTCGGGGGAAGCACAGATACGCAGTATTTT. Encoded protein: CASSEPVGGSTDTQYF.

The gene calls are TRBV7-7 and TRBJ2-1; D unresolved. CDR1 and CDR2 (germline): SSHAT, FNYEAQ (reference sequence). The V end was cut by 5 bases, the J end by 4 bases, with 18 bases between. The CDR3 extends over 16 amino acids. The CDR3 DNA follows: TGTGCCAGCAGCCCGACTCCTTCCCCAGAGTACAATGAGCAGTTCTTC. Residues: CASSPTPSPEYNEQFF. The full variable domain, rest sourced from reference TRBV7-7 and TRBJ2-1, is GAGVSQSPRYKVTKRGQDVTLRCDPISSHATLYWYQQALGQGPEFLTYFNYEAQPDKSGLPSDRFSAERPEGSISTLTIQRTEQRDSAMYRCASSPTPSPEYNEQFFGPGTRLTVL.

This clone came up many times. This sequence joins TRBV6-1 and TRBJ1-2, with no clear D. The CDR3 has 14 amino acids. The germline V gene encodes CDR1 MNHNS and CDR2 SASEGT. Trimming stripped 1 base from V and 7 bases from J, with 13 bases between. CDR3 DNA sequence: TGTGCCAGCAGTGAAGGCGAAGGCGCGAGTGGCTACACCTTC. Its protein product is CASSEGEGASGYTF.

This chain uses TRBV6-5 with TRBJ2-1; TRBD1 matches at 8 bases. V trimming: 6 bases; J trimming: 8 bases; junction bases outside the gene matches: 9. The CDR3 covers 14 residues. CDR1 and CDR2 (germline): MNHEY, SVGAGI. The CDR3 here is CASSRGQGAYEQFF. The CDR3 nucleotides are TGTGCCAGCAGCCGGGGGCAGGGGGCGTATGAGCAGTTCTTC.

This chain joins TRBV6-1 and TRBJ2-1, with D possibly TRBD1 on 6 matching bases. This CDR3 contains 14 residues. The germline V gene has CDR1 MNHNS and CDR2 SASEGT. The V and J ends lost 10 bases and 1 base respectively, with 14 bases between them. The CDR3 nucleotides read TGTGCCACTGCTCAGGGGTGGTCCTACAATGAGCAGTTCTTC. Amino acid sequence: CATAQGWSYNEQFF.

The chain joins TRBV13 to TRBJ2-7; D is tentatively TRBD1 or TRBD2 (6 bases each). The CDR3 is 13 amino acids. The V end was cut by 0 bases, the J end by 6 bases, with 9 bases between. Germline V gives CDR1 PRHDT, CDR2 FYEKMQ (reference sequence). CDR3 bases: TGTGCCAGCAGCTTAGGGGAGGGGGTCGAGCAGTACTTC. Protein: CASSLGEGVEQYF. Using reference TRBV13 and TRBJ2-7 for the parts outside the CDR3, the full variable domain is AAGVIQSPRHLIKEKRETATLKCYPIPRHDTVYWYQQGPGQDPQFLISFYEKMQSDKGSIPDRFSAQQFSDYHSELNMSSLELGDSALYFCASSLGEGVEQYFGPGTRLTVT.

The J gene is TRBJ2-7, the V gene TRBV5-1, with D possibly matching TRBD2 (6 bases). Germline CDR1 and CDR2: SGHRS and YFSETQ. Trimming left V 3 bases short and J 4 bases short, with 17 bases between. The CDR3 covers 15 residues. The CDR3 DNA is TGCGCCAGCAGCTCTGCCCGGGACTGGAGGTACGAGCAGTACTTC. Amino acids: CASSSARDWRYEQYF.

The rearrangement joins TRBV19 to TRBJ1-3; D remains ambiguous. The germline V gene encodes CDR1 LNHDA and CDR2 SQIVND (reference sequence). V was pared by 8 bases and J by 0 bases, with 11 bases between. The CDR3 has 14 residues. For the CDR3, the DNA is TGTGCCAGTCGCCTCCCGAGCTCTGGAAACACCATATATTTT. It yields the protein CASRLPSSGNTIYF.

The chain joins TRBV5-1 to TRBJ2-5, with D hard to call. The CDR3 contains 13 residues. CDR1 and CDR2 from the germline V gene are SGHRS and YFSETQ. V was cut by 1 base and J by 5 bases, with 9 bases left in between. CDR3: CASSLPAVETQYF. CDR3 DNA sequence: TGCGCCAGCAGCTTGCCTGCGGTGGAGACCCAGTACTTC. Based on the CDR3 plus reference TRBV5-1 and TRBJ2-5, the full variable domain is KAGVTQTPRYLIKTRGQQVTLSCSPISGHRSVSWYQQTPGQGLQFLFEYFSETQRNKGNFPGRFSGRQFSNSRSEMNVSTLELGDSALYLCASSLPAVETQYFGPGTRLLVL.